This T cell receptor beta chain came from a study of T cells in Graves' hyperthyroidism and ophthalmopathy. Newly diagnosed hyperthyroidism patients aged 18 to 65 years had disease lasting under 2 months. Pregnant or lactating patients were excluded, as were those with uncontrolled infection or other autoimmune disease. Together with thyroid ultrasound, orbital computed tomography, serum thyroxine and TRAb, clinical symptoms were used for diagnoses. Out of over 9 ml of fresh peripheral blood came the PBMCs. TCR beta CDR3 regions were amplified from RNA. The HTBI set primed first-round TCR CDR3 RT-PCR. TCRdb processed the multiplex PCR reads anew with MiXCR; each CDR3 protein has one entry. The data hold a few hundred thousand distinct CDR3 sequences, with 15% to 18% observed a single time. This CDR3 spans 15 amino acids. The germline CDR1 and CDR2 sequences are SGHDN and FVKESK. Trimming cost V 4 bases and J 5 bases; bases outside gene matches: 4.

This chain connects TRBV14 to TRBJ2-7, with 14 positions matching TRBD2. This clonotype was obtained from a woman between 25 and 40 years old with Graves' hyperthyroidism. Sequenced: blood. CDR3 amino acids: CASSLRLAGGDEQYF. As DNA, the CDR3 is TGTGCCAGCAGCCTTCGACTAGCGGGAGGGGACGAGCAGTACTTC.